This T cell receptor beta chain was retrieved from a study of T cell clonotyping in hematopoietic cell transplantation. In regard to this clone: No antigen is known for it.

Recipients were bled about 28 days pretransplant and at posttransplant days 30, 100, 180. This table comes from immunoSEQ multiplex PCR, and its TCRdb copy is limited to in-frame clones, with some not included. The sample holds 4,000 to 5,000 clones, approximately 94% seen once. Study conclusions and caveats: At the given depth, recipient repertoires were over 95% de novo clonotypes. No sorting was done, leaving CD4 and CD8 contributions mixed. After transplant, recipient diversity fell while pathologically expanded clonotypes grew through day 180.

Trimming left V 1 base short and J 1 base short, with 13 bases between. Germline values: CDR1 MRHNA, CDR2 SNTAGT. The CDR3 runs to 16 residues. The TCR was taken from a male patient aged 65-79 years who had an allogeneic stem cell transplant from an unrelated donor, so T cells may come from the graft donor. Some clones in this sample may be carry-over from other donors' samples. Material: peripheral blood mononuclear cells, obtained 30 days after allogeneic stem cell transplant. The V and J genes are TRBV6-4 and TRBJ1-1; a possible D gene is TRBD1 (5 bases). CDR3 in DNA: TGTGCCAGCAGTGACTGGGGAGGGAGGGGGAACACTGAAGCTTTCTTT. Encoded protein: CASSDWGGRGNTEAFF.